The following is a T cell receptor (beta chain) sequence with its context. Its specificity is not known. The time point is: time of PML onset. Assay used: immunoSEQ multiplex PCR; TCRdb lists only in-frame clones, some missing. The sample shows approximately 30,000 clones, approximately 88% of them seen only once. The source of the sample is a study of multiple sclerosis patients with progressive multifocal leukoencephalopathy. Study findings and constraints: In most PML patients, TRB repertoires appeared less diverse by entropy.

This CDR3 spans 15 amino acids. Trimming took off 0 bases at V and 8 bases at J, with 16 bases between the two ends. Germline V lookup: CDR1 LGHNA, CDR2 YNFKEQ. Sequencing was performed on PBMCs, taken from a patient treated with natalizumab. The V and J genes are TRBV4-2 and TRBJ1-1; D gene ambiguous. The receptor's source is a woman aged 35 to 49 with progressive multifocal leukoencephalopathy. CDR3 coding DNA: TGTGCCAGCAGCCAAGAGTGGATGGTCACCACGGAAGCTTTCTTT. It is translated as CASSQEWMVTTEAFF.